Following are 12 T cell receptor beta chains from one sample sequenced in a study of shared clonotypes between healthy human individuals. The data were produced by immunoSEQ multiplex PCR, yet TCRdb's version contains in-frame clones alone and is incomplete. The repertoire holds about 2.1 million clones, with approximately 94% as singletons. Only CD45RO-negative cells positively selected for CCR7 counted as naive CD8 cells, so terminally differentiated effector memory CD45RA+ cells were excluded. Material: naive CD8+ T cells from PBMCs. The source of these receptors is a man aged 18-30 years in good health. Some clones in this sample may be carry-over from other donors' samples.

This chain connects TRBV19 to TRBJ1-1, with a weak D call TRBD1 (6 bases). V lost 4 bases and J lost 4, with 10 bases in between. The length of the CDR3 is 13 residues. CDR1 is LNHDA, CDR2 SQIVND, per germline (reference sequence). The CDR3 bases are TGTGCCAGTAGTAGGACAGTAGTCACTGAAGCTTTCTTT. This translates into CASSRTVVTEAFF.

Points on this clone: Within the sample, other DNA sequences also encode this same CDR3. V and J are TRBV27 and TRBJ2-7; tentative D call: TRBD1 (5 bases). V lost 2 bases, J lost 0 bases, and 8 bases lay in between. The CDR3 is 14 residues long. Germline values: CDR1 MNHEY, CDR2 SMNVEV (reference sequence). The CDR3 is CASSLDRGSYEQYF. The CDR3 DNA reads TGTGCCAGCAGTTTAGACAGAGGCTCCTACGAGCAGTACTTC.

This chain uses TRBV5-4 with TRBJ2-2; 7 bases line up with TRBD1. V lost 4 bases, J lost 2 bases, and 5 bases stayed unmatched. CDR1 and CDR2 (germline): SGHNT, YYREEE (reference sequence). The CDR3 extends over 15 amino acids. DNA for the CDR3: TGTGCCAGCAGCCCTTGGGACAGAAACACCGGGGAGCTGTTTTTT. The encoded protein is CASSPWDRNTGELFF. The variable domain in full, with the rest retrieved from reference TRBV5-4 and TRBJ2-2, is ETGVTQSPTHLIKTRGQQVTLRCSSQSGHNTVSWYQQALGQGPQFIFQYYREEENGRGNFPPRFSGLQFPNYSSELNVNALELDDSALYLCASSPWDRNTGELFFGEGSRLTVL.

The CDR3 reads CAWNSLAGVYEQYF. CDR3 nucleotides: TGTGCCTGGAACTCTCTAGCGGGAGTTTACGAGCAGTACTTC. The chain couples TRBV30 to TRBJ2-7; the match to TRBD2 covers 10 bases. This CDR3 is built from 14 residues. J gave up 4 bases and V 4 bases, and 7 bases lay outside the gene matches. Per the germline V gene, CDR1 is GTSNPN and CDR2 is SVGIG (reference sequence).

The chain recombines TRBV30 with TRBJ1-2, with a tentative D call TRBD1 (6 bases). The germline V gene has CDR1 GTSNPN and CDR2 SVGIG (reference sequence). The CDR3 loop spans 14 amino acids. V lost 6 bases and J lost 6, with 20 bases in between. Here the CDR3 DNA reads TGTGCCTGCCCGTCAATCCGGGGGCGGGATGGCTACACCTTC. This sequence encodes CACPSIRGRDGYTF.

The chain links TRBV7-9 to TRBJ2-3, with no clear D. This CDR3 contains 16 residues. The germline V gene has CDR1 SEHNR and CDR2 FQNEAQ (reference sequence). The CDR3 nucleotides are TGTATGCCGACGGATCCGTGGCAGCCCCAGGCGAATACGCAGTATTTT. Its protein product is CMPTDPWQPQANTQYF.

The genes are TRBV7-9 and TRBJ2-2; maybe TRBD2 (6 bases). Germline V CDR1 and CDR2: SEHNR, FQNEAQ (reference sequence). Trimming cost V 7 bases and J 1 base, with 10 bases left between them. CDR3 length equals 14 residues. The CDR3 sequence is CASKRRENTGELFF. The CDR3 nucleotides are TGTGCCAGCAAGCGGCGGGAGAACACCGGGGAGCTGTTTTTT.

This clone was seen a single time. The chain couples TRBV5-1 to TRBJ2-7, with a possible D match to TRBD2 (6 bases). Trimming shortened V by 4 bases and J by 0 bases, and 17 bases separated the two germline ends. Germline CDR1 SGHRS, CDR2 YFSETQ. This CDR3 has 16 amino acids. CDR3 nucleotides: TGCGCCAGCAGCCCACCGGGACTCCCGAGCTCCTACGAGCAGTACTTC. It is translated as CASSPPGLPSSYEQYF.

This chain joins TRBV28 and TRBJ2-7, with TRBD1 matching 8 bases. The germline V gene encodes CDR1 MDHEN and CDR2 SYDVKM. V shed 10 bases, J shed 2 bases, and the junction held 13 bases outside the gene matches. This CDR3 is 15 amino acids long. The CDR3 loop is CATRYRDRRPYEQYF. The CDR3 DNA sequence: TGTGCCACGCGCTACCGGGACAGGAGACCCTACGAGCAGTACTTC.

V is TRBV4-1 and J is TRBJ2-5; D may be TRBD1 (5 bases). There are 14 residues in the CDR3. Germline assignment: CDR1 MGHRA and CDR2 YSYEKL. V lost 3 bases, J lost 5 bases, and 13 bases lay in between. This CDR3 is CASSHSVGAETQYF. DNA of the CDR3: TGCGCCAGCAGCCACTCTGTAGGGGCCGAGACCCAGTACTTC.

This clone was detected once. The chain carries TRBV5-1 and TRBJ1-2; no clear D gene. V was pared by 0 bases and J by 4 bases, with 10 bases between. The CDR3 has 14 residues. Germline V lookup: CDR1 SGHRS, CDR2 YFSETQ. The CDR3 coding sequence is TGCGCCAGCAGCTTGGCCGGGGAACGCTATGGCTACACCTTC. Encoded protein: CASSLAGERYGYTF.

The V call is TRBV28, the J call TRBJ2-1; no clear D. CDR1 and CDR2 (germline): MDHEN, SYDVKM. The V gene lost 3 bases and the J gene lost 5 bases, with 8 bases spanning the gap. This CDR3 region has 13 residues. The CDR3 sequence: CASSFLRNNEQFF. The CDR3 DNA follows: TGTGCCAGCAGTTTCCTGCGGAACAATGAGCAGTTCTTC.